The entry below gives a single TCR beta chain sequence along with its context. Its specificity is unknown. Trimming shortened V by 6 bases and J by 6 bases, and 12 bases separated the two germline ends. CDR3 length: 13 residues. Germline CDR1 and CDR2: MNHEY and SMNVEV (reference sequence). This entry comes from a study of T cells in localized non-small cell lung cancer. Findings of the study overall: Appearing in adjacent lung were a median about 60 of the top 100 tumor clones.

Clones were read by immunoSEQ multiplex PCR, and TCRdb kept only the in-frame ones, dropping some. The data hold just under 80,000 clones, with more than 75% observed a single time. Sequencing was performed on peripheral blood, taken before any cancer treatment. The receptor was derived from a female donor aged 60 or older with stage I lung adenocarcinoma. The V and J genes are TRBV27 and TRBJ2-1; TRBD1 might be the D (6 bases). The DNA of the CDR3 is TGTGCCAGCAGGCATCCAGGGGCCAATGAGCAGTTCTTC. It yields the protein CASRHPGANEQFF.